This T cell receptor beta chain was obtained from a study of cytomegalovirus exposure and HLA in healthy donors. Looking at the study overall: Clustering assigned about four fifths of the roughly 400 genotyped donors to the Caucasian-associated ancestry cluster.

Researchers ran the PCR with 60 Vbeta and 13 Jbeta primers. Sequencing used immunoSEQ multiplex PCR; TCRdb keeps in-frame clones, though not all of them. The sample holds approximately 140,000 clones, approximately 80% seen once. The CDR3 extends over 17 amino acids. CDR1 is SNHLY, CDR2 FYNNEI, per germline. V lost 6 bases, J lost 7 bases, and 13 bases stayed unmatched. Healthy bone marrow donors made up the cohort. V gene TRBV2 combines with J gene TRBJ2-1, with 12 bases lining up with TRBD2. The clonotype originates from a woman aged 40 to 49 in good health and CMV-seropositive. The sample consisted of PBMCs. The chain's CDR3 is CASSLRLAGERGNEQFF. CDR3 nucleotide sequence: TGTGCCAGCAGCTTAAGACTAGCGGGAGAACGGGGTAATGAGCAGTTCTTC.